The 5 T cell receptor beta chains reported below all come from one sample, sequenced in a study of shared clonotypes between healthy human individuals. Produced via immunoSEQ multiplex PCR; TCRdb's table is partial and in-frame only. In the table there are about 2.1 million clones, 85% to 95% of which are singletons. CD45RO-negative cells were positively selected for CCR7, leaving out terminally differentiated effector memory CD45RA+ cells. The sequenced sample consisted of naive CD8+ T cells from PBMCs. Source of these receptors: a man younger than 35 in good health. Some clones in this sample may be carry-over from other donors' samples.

V and J are TRBV19 and TRBJ2-1; perhaps TRBD1 as D (6 bases). Deletions cut 1 base from V and 0 bases from J, with 16 bases between. The CDR3 has 18 amino acids. CDR1 is LNHDA and CDR2 is SQIVND in the germline V gene (reference sequence). The DNA for the CDR3 is TGTGCCAGTAGTATAGCAGGCAGGACAGCAAGCTCCTACAATGAGCAGTTCTTC. Its protein is CASSIAGRTASSYNEQFF.

The chain recombines TRBV15 with TRBJ1-5, with D possibly matching TRBD1 (5 bases). V lost 1 base and J 5 bases, leaving 9 bases between the germline ends. There are 14 residues in the CDR3. Germline V CDR1 and CDR2: LNHNV, YYDKDF (reference sequence). CDR3 bases: TGTGCCACCAGCAGAGGGGGGGAAGATCAGCCCCAGCATTTT. Encoded protein: CATSRGGEDQPQHF.

The gene calls are TRBV14 and TRBJ2-7; D not resolved. Germline V gene lookup returns CDR1 SGHDN and CDR2 FVKESK. The CDR3 contains 14 residues. The V end lost 4 bases, the J end lost 2 bases, and 12 bases lay between the germline ends. The CDR3 is CASSLVHPTYEQYF. The CDR3 DNA sequence: TGTGCCAGCAGCCTTGTACATCCCACCTACGAGCAGTACTTC.

The chain is built from TRBV9 and TRBJ2-6; D gene ambiguous. CDR1 is SGDLS, CDR2 YYNGEE, per germline. V was pared by 4 bases and J by 1 base, with 9 bases between. The CDR3 runs 15 residues. The CDR3 here is CASSPRLSGANVLTF. The CDR3 nucleotides are TGTGCCAGCAGCCCCCGTTTGTCTGGGGCCAACGTCCTGACTTTC. The entire variable domain, with the rest obtained from reference TRBV9 and TRBJ2-6, is as follows: DSGVTQTPKHLITATGQRVTLRCSPRSGDLSVYWYQQSLDQGLQFLIQYYNGEERAKGNILERFSAQQFPDLHSELNLSSLELGDSALYFCASSPRLSGANVLTFGAGSRLTVL.

This clone has a handful of counts. The CDR3 loop reads CASSAREYTEAFF. For the CDR3, the DNA is TGTGCCAGCAGCGCCAGGGAATACACTGAAGCTTTCTTT. V and J are TRBV9 and TRBJ1-1; a weak D match, TRBD1 (5 bases). The CDR3 length is 13 residues. V lost 3 bases and J 3 bases, leaving 9 bases between the germline ends. From germline, CDR1 is SGDLS and CDR2 YYNGEE. The full variable domain, with the rest looked up from reference TRBV9 and TRBJ1-1, is DSGVTQTPKHLITATGQRVTLRCSPRSGDLSVYWYQQSLDQGLQFLIQYYNGEERAKGNILERFSAQQFPDLHSELNLSSLELGDSALYFCASSAREYTEAFFGQGTRLTVV.